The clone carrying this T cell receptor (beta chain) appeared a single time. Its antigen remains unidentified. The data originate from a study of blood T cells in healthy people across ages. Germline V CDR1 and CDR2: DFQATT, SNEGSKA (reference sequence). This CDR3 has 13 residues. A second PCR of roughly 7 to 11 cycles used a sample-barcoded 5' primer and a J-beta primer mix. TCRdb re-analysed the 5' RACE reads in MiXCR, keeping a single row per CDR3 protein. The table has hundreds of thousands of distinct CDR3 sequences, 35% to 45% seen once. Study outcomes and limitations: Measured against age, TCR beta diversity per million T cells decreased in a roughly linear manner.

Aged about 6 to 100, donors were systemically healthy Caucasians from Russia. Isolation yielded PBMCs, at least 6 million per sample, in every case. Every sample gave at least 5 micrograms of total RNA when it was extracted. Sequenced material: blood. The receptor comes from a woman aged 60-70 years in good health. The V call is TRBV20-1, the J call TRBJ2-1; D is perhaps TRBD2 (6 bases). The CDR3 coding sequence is TGCAGCGCCGACCGGGACTTCGACAATGAGCAGTTCTTC. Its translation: CSADRDFDNEQFF.